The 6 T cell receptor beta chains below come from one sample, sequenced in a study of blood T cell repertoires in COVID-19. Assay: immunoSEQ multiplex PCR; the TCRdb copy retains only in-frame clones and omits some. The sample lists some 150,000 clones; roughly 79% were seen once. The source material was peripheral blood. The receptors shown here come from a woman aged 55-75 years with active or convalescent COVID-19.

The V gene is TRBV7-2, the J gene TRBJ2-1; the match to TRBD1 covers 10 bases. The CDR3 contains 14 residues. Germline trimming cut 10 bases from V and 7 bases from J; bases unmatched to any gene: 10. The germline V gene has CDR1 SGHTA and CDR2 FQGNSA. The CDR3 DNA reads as TGTGCCATCTCCCGGGACAGGGGTTGGAATGAGCAGTTCTTC. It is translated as CAISRDRGWNEQFF.

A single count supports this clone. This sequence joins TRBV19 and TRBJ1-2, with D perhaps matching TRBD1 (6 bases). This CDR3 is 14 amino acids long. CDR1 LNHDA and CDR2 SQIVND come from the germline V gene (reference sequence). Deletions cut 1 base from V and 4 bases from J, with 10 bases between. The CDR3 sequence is CASSIGQGPYGYTF. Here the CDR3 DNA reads TGTGCCAGTAGTATAGGGCAGGGGCCCTATGGCTACACCTTC.

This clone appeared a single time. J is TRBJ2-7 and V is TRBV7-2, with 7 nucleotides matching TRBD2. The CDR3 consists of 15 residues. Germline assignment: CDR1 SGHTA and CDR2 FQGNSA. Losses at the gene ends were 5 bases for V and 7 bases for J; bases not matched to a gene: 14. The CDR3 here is CASSAQSGTGGEQYF. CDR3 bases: TGTGCCAGCAGCGCACAAAGCGGGACCGGGGGAGAGCAGTACTTC.

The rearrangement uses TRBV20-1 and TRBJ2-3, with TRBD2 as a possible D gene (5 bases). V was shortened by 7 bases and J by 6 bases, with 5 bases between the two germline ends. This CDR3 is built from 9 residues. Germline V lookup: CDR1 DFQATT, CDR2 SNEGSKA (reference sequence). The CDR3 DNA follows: TGCAGTGGGGAGGATACGCAGTATTTT. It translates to CSGEDTQYF.

As DNA, the CDR3 is TGTGCCAGCAGCCCGGGAGGGAGGGAGACCCAGTACTTC. Encoded protein: CASSPGGRETQYF. The genes are TRBV11-2 and TRBJ2-5, with 8 bases fitting TRBD2. The CDR3 is made up of 13 amino acids. Germline CDR1 reads SGHAT; CDR2 reads FQNNGV. The V and J ends lost 5 bases and 5 bases, in that order; junction bases with no gene match: 4.

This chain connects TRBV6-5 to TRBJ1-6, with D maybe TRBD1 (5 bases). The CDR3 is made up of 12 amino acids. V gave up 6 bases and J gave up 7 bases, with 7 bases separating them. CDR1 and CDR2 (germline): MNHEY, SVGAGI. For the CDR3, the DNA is TGTGCCAGCAGGGGGCCCAATTCACCCCTCCACTTT. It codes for CASRGPNSPLHF.